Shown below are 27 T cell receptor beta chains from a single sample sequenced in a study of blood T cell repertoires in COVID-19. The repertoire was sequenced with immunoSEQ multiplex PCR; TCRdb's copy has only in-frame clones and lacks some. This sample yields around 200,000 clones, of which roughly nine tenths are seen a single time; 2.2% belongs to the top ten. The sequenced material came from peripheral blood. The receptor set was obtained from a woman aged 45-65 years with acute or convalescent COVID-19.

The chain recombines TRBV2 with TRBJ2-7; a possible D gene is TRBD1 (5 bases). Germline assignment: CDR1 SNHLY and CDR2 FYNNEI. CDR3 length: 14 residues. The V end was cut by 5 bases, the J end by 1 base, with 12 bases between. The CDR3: CASSLLGPSYEQYF. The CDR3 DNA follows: TGTGCCAGCAGTTTATTGGGGCCGTCCTACGAGCAGTACTTC.

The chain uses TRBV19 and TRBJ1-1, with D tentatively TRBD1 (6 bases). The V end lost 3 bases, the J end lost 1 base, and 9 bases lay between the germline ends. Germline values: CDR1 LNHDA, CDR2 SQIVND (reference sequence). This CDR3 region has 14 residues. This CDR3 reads CASSIQGSNTEAFF. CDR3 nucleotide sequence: TGTGCCAGTAGTATCCAGGGGTCGAACACTGAAGCTTTCTTT.

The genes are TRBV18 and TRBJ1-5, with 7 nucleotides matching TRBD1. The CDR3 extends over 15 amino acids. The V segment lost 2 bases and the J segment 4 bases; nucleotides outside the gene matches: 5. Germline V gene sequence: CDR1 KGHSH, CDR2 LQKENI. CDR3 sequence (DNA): TGTGCCAGCTCACCAAGGACAGGTGGAAATCAGCCCCAGCATTTT. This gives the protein CASSPRTGGNQPQHF.

The CDR3 here is CASDRAGRGEKLFF. The CDR3 coding sequence is TGTGCCTCCGATAGGGCAGGGCGGGGAGAAAAACTGTTTTTT. The chain employs TRBV6-5 and TRBJ1-4, with D maybe TRBD1 (5 bases). Germline V gene sequence: CDR1 MNHEY, CDR2 SVGAGI. This CDR3 has 14 residues. With 11 bases removed from V and 8 bases from J, the gap between germline ends came to 21 bases.

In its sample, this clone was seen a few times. The CDR3 bases are TGTGCCAGCACCTTCGGGGCGGGGGGAACAGATACGCAGTATTTT. This encodes CASTFGAGGTDTQYF. The rearrangement uses TRBV6-6 and TRBJ2-3, with 8 positions matching TRBD2. Germline CDR1 and CDR2: MNHNY and SVGAGI (reference sequence). CDR3 size: 15 residues. The trim removed 7 bases at V and 3 bases at J, leaving 9 bases unmatched.

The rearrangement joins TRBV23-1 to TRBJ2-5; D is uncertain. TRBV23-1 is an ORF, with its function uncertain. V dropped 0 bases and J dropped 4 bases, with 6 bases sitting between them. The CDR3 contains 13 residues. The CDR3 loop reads CASSQSDSETQYF. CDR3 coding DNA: TGCGCCAGCAGTCAATCTGACTCAGAGACCCAGTACTTC.

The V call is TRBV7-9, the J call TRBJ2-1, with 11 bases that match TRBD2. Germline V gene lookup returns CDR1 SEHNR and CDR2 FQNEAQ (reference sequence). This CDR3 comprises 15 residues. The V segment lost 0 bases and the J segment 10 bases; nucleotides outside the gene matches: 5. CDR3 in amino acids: CASSLASGRALEQFF. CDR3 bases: TGTGCCAGCAGCTTAGCTAGCGGGAGGGCCCTCGAGCAGTTCTTC. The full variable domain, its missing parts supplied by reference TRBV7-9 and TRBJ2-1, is DTGVSQNPRHKITKRGQNVTFRCDPISEHNRLYWYRQTLGQGPEFLTYFQNEAQLEKSRLLSDRFSAERPKGSFSTLEIQRTEQGDSAMYLCASSLASGRALEQFFGPGTRLTVL.

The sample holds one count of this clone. CDR3 nucleotides: TGTGCCAGCAGTTTAGAACAGAACTATGGCTACACCTTC. Encoded protein: CASSLEQNYGYTF. The chain couples TRBV12-3 or TRBV12-4 to TRBJ1-2; D remains unclear. Trimming removed 1 base at V and 2 bases at J, with 5 bases between. This CDR3 comprises 13 residues.

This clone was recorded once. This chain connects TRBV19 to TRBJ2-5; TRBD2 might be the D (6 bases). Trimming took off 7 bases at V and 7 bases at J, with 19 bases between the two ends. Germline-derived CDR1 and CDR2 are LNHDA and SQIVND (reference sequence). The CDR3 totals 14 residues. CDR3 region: CASTAGGGGGTQYF. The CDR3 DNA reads TGTGCCAGTACCGCCGGGGGAGGTGGCGGGACCCAGTACTTC.

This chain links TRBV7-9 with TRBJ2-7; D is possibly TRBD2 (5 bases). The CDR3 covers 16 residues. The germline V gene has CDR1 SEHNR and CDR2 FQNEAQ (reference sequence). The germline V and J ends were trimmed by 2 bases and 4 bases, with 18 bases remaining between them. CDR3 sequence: CASSLKAAGLAYEQYF. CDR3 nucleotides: TGTGCCAGCAGCTTAAAGGCCGCCGGACTGGCATACGAGCAGTACTTC.

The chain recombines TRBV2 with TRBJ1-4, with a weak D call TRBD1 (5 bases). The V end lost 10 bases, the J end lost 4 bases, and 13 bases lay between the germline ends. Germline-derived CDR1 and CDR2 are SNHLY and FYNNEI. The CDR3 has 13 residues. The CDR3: CATKQEINEKLFF. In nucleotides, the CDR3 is TGTGCCACCAAACAGGAGATTAATGAAAAACTGTTTTTT.

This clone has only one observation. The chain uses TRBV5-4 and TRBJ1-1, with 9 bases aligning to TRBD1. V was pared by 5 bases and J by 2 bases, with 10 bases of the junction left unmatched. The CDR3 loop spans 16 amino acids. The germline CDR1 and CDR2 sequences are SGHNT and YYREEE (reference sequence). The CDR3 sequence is CASSAPGTGSNTEAFF. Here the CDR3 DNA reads TGTGCCAGCAGTGCGCCCGGGACAGGGAGTAACACTGAAGCTTTCTTT.

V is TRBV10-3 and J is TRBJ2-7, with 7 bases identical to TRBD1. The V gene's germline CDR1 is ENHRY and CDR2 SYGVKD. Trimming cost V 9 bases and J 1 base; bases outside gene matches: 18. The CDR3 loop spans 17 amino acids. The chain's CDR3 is CAIWVGTDSTGSYEQYF. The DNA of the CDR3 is TGTGCCATTTGGGTTGGGACAGACAGTACGGGGTCCTACGAGCAGTACTTC.

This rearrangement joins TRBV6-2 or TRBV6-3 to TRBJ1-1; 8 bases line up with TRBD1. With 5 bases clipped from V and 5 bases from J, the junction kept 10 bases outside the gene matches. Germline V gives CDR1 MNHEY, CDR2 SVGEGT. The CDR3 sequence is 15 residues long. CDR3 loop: CASSRPGGRATEAFF. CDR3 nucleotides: TGTGCCAGCAGTCGCCCAGGGGGCCGAGCTACTGAAGCTTTCTTT.

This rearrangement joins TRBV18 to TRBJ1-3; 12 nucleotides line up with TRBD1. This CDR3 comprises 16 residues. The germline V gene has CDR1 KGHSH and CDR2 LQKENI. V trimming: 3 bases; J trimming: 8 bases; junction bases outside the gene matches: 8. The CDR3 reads CASSPPGTGGLDTIYF. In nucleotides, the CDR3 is TGTGCCAGCTCACCCCCCGGGACAGGGGGCTTAGACACCATATATTTT.

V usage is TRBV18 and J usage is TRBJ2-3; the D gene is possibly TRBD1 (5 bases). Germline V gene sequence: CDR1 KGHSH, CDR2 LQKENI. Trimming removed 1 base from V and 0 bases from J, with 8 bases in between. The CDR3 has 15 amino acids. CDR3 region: CASSPLQESTDTQYF. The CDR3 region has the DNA TGTGCCAGCTCACCACTACAGGAAAGCACAGATACGCAGTATTTT.

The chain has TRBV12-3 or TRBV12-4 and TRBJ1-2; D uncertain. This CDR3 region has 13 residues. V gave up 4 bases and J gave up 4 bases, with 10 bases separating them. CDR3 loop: CASSSSGAYGYTF. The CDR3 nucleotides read TGTGCCAGCAGTTCGAGCGGAGCCTATGGCTACACCTTC.

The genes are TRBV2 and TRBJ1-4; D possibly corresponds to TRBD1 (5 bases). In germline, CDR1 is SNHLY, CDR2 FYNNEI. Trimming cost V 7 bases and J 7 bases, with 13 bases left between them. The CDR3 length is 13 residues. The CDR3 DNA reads TGTGCCAGCACCCCTTTCGGGGGTGAAAAACTGTTTTTT. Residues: CASTPFGGEKLFF.

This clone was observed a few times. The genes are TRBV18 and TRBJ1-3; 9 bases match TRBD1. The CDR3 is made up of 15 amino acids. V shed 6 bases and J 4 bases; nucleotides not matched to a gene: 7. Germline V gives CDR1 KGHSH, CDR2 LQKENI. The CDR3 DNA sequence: TGTGCCAGCTCGCTCAACAGGGGGCAAGGAAACACCATATATTTT. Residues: CASSLNRGQGNTIYF.

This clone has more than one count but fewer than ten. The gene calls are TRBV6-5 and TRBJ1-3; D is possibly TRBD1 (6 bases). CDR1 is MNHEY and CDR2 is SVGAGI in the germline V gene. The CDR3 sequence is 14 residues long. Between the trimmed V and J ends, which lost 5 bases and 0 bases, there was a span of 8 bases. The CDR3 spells CASSPGVSGNTIYF. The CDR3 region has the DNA TGTGCCAGCAGTCCAGGGGTCTCTGGAAACACCATATATTTT.

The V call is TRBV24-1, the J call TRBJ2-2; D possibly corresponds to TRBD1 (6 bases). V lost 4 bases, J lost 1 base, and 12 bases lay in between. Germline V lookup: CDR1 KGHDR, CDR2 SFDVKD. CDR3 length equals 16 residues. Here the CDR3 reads CATSDLRDKNTGELFF. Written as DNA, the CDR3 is TGTGCCACCAGTGACCTCCGGGACAAGAACACCGGGGAGCTGTTTTTT.

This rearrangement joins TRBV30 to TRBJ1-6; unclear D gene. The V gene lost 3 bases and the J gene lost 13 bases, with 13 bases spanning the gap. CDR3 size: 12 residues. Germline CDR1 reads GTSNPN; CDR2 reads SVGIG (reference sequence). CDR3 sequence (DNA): TGTGCCTGGAGGGCCCCCTGGTCCCCCCTCCACTTT. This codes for CAWRAPWSPLHF.

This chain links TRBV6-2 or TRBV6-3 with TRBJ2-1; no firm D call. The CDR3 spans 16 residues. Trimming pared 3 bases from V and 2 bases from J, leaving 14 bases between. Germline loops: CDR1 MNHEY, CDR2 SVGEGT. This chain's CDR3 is CASSYSVALTYNEQFF. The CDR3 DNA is TGTGCCAGCAGTTATTCAGTAGCCTTGACCTACAATGAGCAGTTCTTC.

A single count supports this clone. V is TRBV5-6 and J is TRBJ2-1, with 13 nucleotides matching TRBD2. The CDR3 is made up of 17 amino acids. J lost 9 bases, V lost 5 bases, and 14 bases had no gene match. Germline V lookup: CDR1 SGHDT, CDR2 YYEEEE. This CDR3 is CASRTYGTSGTGGEQFF. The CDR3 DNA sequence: TGTGCCAGCAGGACGTACGGGACTAGCGGGACCGGCGGTGAGCAGTTCTTC.

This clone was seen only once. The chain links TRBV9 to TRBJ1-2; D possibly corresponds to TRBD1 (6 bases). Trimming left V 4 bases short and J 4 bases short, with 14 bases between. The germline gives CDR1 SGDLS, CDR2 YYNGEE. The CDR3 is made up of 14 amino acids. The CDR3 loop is CASSSGRGTYGYTF. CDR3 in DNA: TGTGCCAGCAGCTCCGGGAGGGGGACCTATGGCTACACCTTC.

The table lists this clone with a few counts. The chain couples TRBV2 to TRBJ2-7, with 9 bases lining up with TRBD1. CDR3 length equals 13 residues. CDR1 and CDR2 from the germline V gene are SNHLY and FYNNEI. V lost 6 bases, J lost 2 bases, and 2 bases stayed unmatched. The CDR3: CASRGQGTYEQYF. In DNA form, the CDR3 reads TGTGCCAGCAGGGGACAGGGAACCTACGAGCAGTACTTC.

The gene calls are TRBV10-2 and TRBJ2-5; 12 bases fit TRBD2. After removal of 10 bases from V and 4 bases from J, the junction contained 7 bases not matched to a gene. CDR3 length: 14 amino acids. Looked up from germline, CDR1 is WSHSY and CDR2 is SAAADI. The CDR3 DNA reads TGCGCCACCACGACTAGCGGGGGAGGAGAGACCCAGTACTTC. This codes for CATTTSGGGETQYF.